The 32 T cell receptor beta chains listed next were all sequenced from one sample in a study of regulatory T cells in long-lasting Graves disease. The time point: persistent/refractory GD, antithyroid drugs over 5 years with positive TRAb. Preparation of the TCR library used RNA extracted from PBMCs. Building of the TCR beta libraries involved iRepertoire HTBI primers and Arm-PCR of CDR3 regions. TCRdb re-called the multiplex PCR reads with MiXCR, one entry per CDR3 protein. This sample has about 470,000 distinct CDR3 sequences; approximately 21% occur once, and the top ten carry less than 9%. Sample: peripheral blood mononuclear cells (PBMCs), taken when the disease was refractory, from a patient treated with antithyroid drugs. The source of these receptors is a female donor with Graves disease.

The genes are TRBV12-3 or TRBV12-4 and TRBJ2-7, with 7 nucleotides matching TRBD2. With 3 bases clipped from V and 1 base from J, the junction kept 12 bases outside the gene matches. The CDR3 is 17 residues long. The CDR3 sequence is CASSLGPRLADSYEQYF. CDR3 coding DNA: TGTGCCAGCAGTTTGGGGCCTAGGCTAGCGGATTCCTACGAGCAGTACTTC.

This clonotype was found a few times. The chain is built from TRBV9 and TRBJ2-5, with D possibly matching TRBD1 (5 bases). Per the germline V gene, CDR1 is SGDLS and CDR2 is YYNGEE. This CDR3 has 12 residues. V was pared by 3 bases and J by 5 bases, with 8 bases between. CDR3 DNA: TGTGCCAGCAGCGAAAAGGGGGAGACCCAGTACTTC. Residues: CASSEKGETQYF.

CDR3 nucleotides: TGTGCCAGCAGCTTACAGGGAACCCCCTACGAGCAGTACTTC. Its translation: CASSLQGTPYEQYF. This chain connects TRBV7-6 to TRBJ2-7, with D tentatively TRBD1 (5 bases). There are 14 residues in the CDR3. The germline CDR1 and CDR2 sequences are SGHVS and FNYEAQ. Deletions cut 2 bases from V and 2 bases from J, with 10 bases between.

This clonotype was detected only a few times. This chain connects TRBV20-1 to TRBJ2-5; 8 positions agree with TRBD2. V dropped 3 bases and J dropped 5; count of bases not matched to a gene: 5. CDR1 is DFQATT, CDR2 SNEGSKA, per germline (reference sequence). The CDR3 loop spans 13 amino acids. CDR3 coding DNA: TGCAGTGCTAGCGGGAGGGGAGTGGAGACCCAGTACTTC. The encoded protein is CSASGRGVETQYF.

The chain employs TRBV2 and TRBJ2-3, with a weak D call TRBD1 (6 bases). V was clipped by 7 bases and J by 2 bases, with 22 bases between them. CDR1 is SNHLY, CDR2 FYNNEI, per germline. This CDR3 region has 17 residues. The CDR3 protein is CASTGADDELTTDTQYF. The DNA for the CDR3 is TGTGCCAGCACAGGGGCAGACGATGAACTTACCACAGATACGCAGTATTTT.

This clonotype has a single count. This sequence may be a read error, since a much larger clone differs from it by one base. This chain joins TRBV27 and TRBJ2-7; TRBD2 is a possible D gene (6 bases). The CDR3 has 15 amino acids. Germline CDR1 reads MNHEY; CDR2 reads SMNVEV (reference sequence). With 6 bases removed from V and 3 bases from J, the gap between germline ends came to 18 bases. CDR3 amino acids: CASREFMEGVYEQYF. CDR3 in DNA: TGTGCCAGCAGGGAATTTATGGAGGGAGTCTACGAGCAGTACTTC.

The V call is TRBV5-1, the J call TRBJ1-1; 8 bases align to TRBD1. Germline CDR1 reads SGHRS; CDR2 reads YFSETQ. CDR3 length: 16 residues. The V segment lost 0 bases and the J segment 1 base; nucleotides outside the gene matches: 5. CDR3 sequence (DNA): TGCGCCAGCAGCTTGGGGGGGGACAGGACGAACACTGAAGCTTTCTTT. Protein: CASSLGGDRTNTEAFF.

This clonotype was observed at least ten times. The rearrangement links TRBV19 to TRBJ1-1; D not resolved. V was clipped by 3 bases and J by 2 bases, with 7 bases between them. The germline gives CDR1 LNHDA, CDR2 SQIVND (reference sequence). The CDR3 contains 13 residues. This CDR3 is CASSIPRNTEAFF. The DNA for the CDR3 is TGTGCCAGTAGTATCCCACGAAACACTGAAGCTTTCTTT.

This clonotype showed up many times. V gene TRBV11-2 combines with J gene TRBJ1-2; D is undetermined. The CDR3 consists of 15 residues. V shed 0 bases and J shed 4 bases, with 12 bases lying between them. From germline, CDR1 is SGHAT and CDR2 FQNNGV. CDR3 coding DNA: TGTGCCAGCAGCTTAGATAAGGCGGGAATCTATGGCTACACCTTC. It specifies CASSLDKAGIYGYTF.

The sample holds many counts of this clonotype. This rearrangement joins TRBV29-1 to TRBJ2-7, with TRBD1 matching over 8 bases. The CDR3 totals 15 residues. V trimming: 1 base; J trimming: 5 bases; junction bases outside the gene matches: 10. Germline-derived CDR1 and CDR2 are SQVTM and ANQGSEA. CDR3 sequence: CSVEGPGTGRHEQYF. The CDR3 region has the DNA TGCAGCGTTGAAGGCCCCGGGACAGGTCGGCACGAGCAGTACTTC.

This clonotype was found many times. The J gene is TRBJ1-1, the V gene TRBV28; D not certain. Germline V lookup: CDR1 MDHEN, CDR2 SYDVKM. V lost 7 bases and J 3 bases, leaving 12 bases between the germline ends. The length of the CDR3 is 13 residues. The CDR3 reads CASTPAGYTEAFF. DNA of the CDR3: TGTGCCAGCACCCCAGCGGGCTACACTGAAGCTTTCTTT.

V is TRBV6-1 and J is TRBJ1-5; 9 bases line up with TRBD1. Losses at the gene ends were 5 bases for V and 2 bases for J; bases not matched to a gene: 4. Germline assignment: CDR1 MNHNS and CDR2 SASEGT. The CDR3 totals 15 residues. The CDR3 coding sequence is TGTGCCAGCAGTCGACAGGGGGGTGGCAATCAGCCCCAGCATTTT. Its protein is CASSRQGGGNQPQHF.

The sample holds a few counts of this clonotype. The J gene is TRBJ1-2, the V gene TRBV4-1; a possible D gene is TRBD1 (5 bases). The CDR3 spans 15 residues. Germline CDR1 MGHRA, CDR2 YSYEKL. The V gene lost 0 bases and the J gene lost 4 bases, with 12 bases spanning the gap. CDR3 DNA sequence: TGCGCCAGCAGCCAAGACCCCAGGGTAGGCTATGGCTACACCTTC. Protein: CASSQDPRVGYGYTF.

The chain employs TRBV9 and TRBJ2-2; TRBD2 agrees at 7 bases. V gave up 7 bases and J gave up 0 bases; unmatched junction bases: 6. Germline CDR1 reads SGDLS; CDR2 reads YYNGEE. The length of the CDR3 is 15 residues. This CDR3 is CASANSGSNTGELFF. For the CDR3, the DNA is TGTGCCAGCGCCAATAGCGGGTCGAACACCGGGGAGCTGTTTTTT.

On this clonotype: Possible read error: a much larger clone is one base away. The rearrangement uses TRBV12-3 or TRBV12-4 and TRBJ1-5; D is ambiguous. Trimming removed 4 bases from V and 7 bases from J, with 11 bases in between. This CDR3 comprises 13 residues. The CDR3 loop is CASSWVIGQPQHF. The DNA of the CDR3 is TGTGCCAGCAGTTGGGTAATAGGACAGCCCCAGCATTTT.

CDR3 in amino acids: CSAGSSYNYGYTF. The DNA of the CDR3 is TGCAGTGCCGGAAGTAGTTATAACTATGGCTACACCTTC. This chain links TRBV20-1 with TRBJ1-2; D is unclear. Germline lookup yields CDR1 DFQATT and CDR2 SNEGSKA (reference sequence). The CDR3 spans 13 residues. Trimming took 6 bases from V and 1 from J, leaving 12 bases between them.

This clonotype has at least ten counts. The CDR3 here is CASSLTAGTNYGYTF. CDR3 sequence (DNA): TGTGCCAGCAGCTTAACGGCAGGAACTAACTATGGCTACACCTTC. V and J are TRBV7-3 and TRBJ1-2; D is uncertain. Trimming shortened V by 0 bases and J by 0 bases, and 8 bases separated the two germline ends. The CDR3 loop spans 15 amino acids. Germline CDR1 is SGHTA and CDR2 is FQGTGA.

The chain employs TRBV7-9 and TRBJ1-6; a possible D gene is TRBD1 (5 bases). Germline V gene sequence: CDR1 SEHNR, CDR2 FQNEAQ (reference sequence). Trimming left V 2 bases short and J 9 bases short, with 20 bases between. There are 17 residues in the CDR3. The CDR3 nucleotides read TGTGCCAGCAGCTTAACGACAGCCTCGGATGGAGGTTCACCCCTCCACTTT. It yields the protein CASSLTTASDGGSPLHF.

There are many counts of this clonotype. This rearrangement joins TRBV28 to TRBJ2-7; D may be TRBD1 (5 bases). Looked up from germline, CDR1 is MDHEN and CDR2 is SYDVKM. The CDR3 spans 15 residues. Trimming shortened V by 6 bases and J by 4 bases, and 19 bases separated the two germline ends. Here the CDR3 DNA reads TGTGCCAGCAGGCCCTCCAGGGTAAATTATTACGAGCAGTACTTC. Its translation: CASRPSRVNYYEQYF.

The CDR3 protein is CATLSWGEAEQETQYF. The CDR3 nucleotides read TGTGCCACCCTTTCATGGGGTGAGGCGGAACAAGAGACCCAGTACTTC. V gene TRBV6-1 combines with J gene TRBJ2-5; D ambiguous. V lost 10 bases to trimming and J lost 2 bases, with 23 bases between them. Germline V CDR1 and CDR2: MNHNS, SASEGT. The CDR3 totals 16 residues.

The chain couples TRBV12-3 or TRBV12-4 to TRBJ1-1; weak D call: TRBD1 (6 bases). V lost 2 bases, J lost 1 base, and 14 bases lay in between. This CDR3 has 16 residues. The CDR3 region has the DNA TGTGCCAGCAGTTTAATTGGGCCCAGGGGGAACACTGAAGCTTTCTTT. This translates into CASSLIGPRGNTEAFF.

In its sample, this clonotype was seen many times. The chain recombines TRBV12-3 or TRBV12-4 with TRBJ2-2; perhaps TRBD2 as D (6 bases). The CDR3 extends over 15 amino acids. Trimming stripped 6 bases from V and 3 bases from J, with 14 bases between. CDR3 DNA sequence: TGTGCCAGCAGCCCCTGGTCGGGGGACACCGGGGAGCTGTTTTTT. It translates to CASSPWSGDTGELFF.

This clonotype was seen a few times. The chain employs TRBV29-1 and TRBJ2-5, with unresolved D. The CDR3 totals 13 residues. Between the trimmed V and J ends, which lost 2 bases and 3 bases, there was a span of 10 bases. The germline V gene has CDR1 SQVTM and CDR2 ANQGSEA. The CDR3 nucleotides read TGCAGCGTTGAACTCCGGCTAGAAGAGACCCAGTACTTC. Translating it yields CSVELRLEETQYF.

Only one count was recorded for this clonotype. The chain carries TRBV5-1 and TRBJ2-1; no reliable D call. Trimming pared 6 bases from V and 4 bases from J, leaving 17 bases between. Per germline, CDR1 SGHRS and CDR2 YFSETQ. CDR3 length: 15 residues. CDR3 sequence: CASTISTGTYNEQFF. The CDR3 bases are TGCGCCAGCACCATCTCTACGGGTACTTACAATGAGCAGTTCTTC.

This sequence joins TRBV7-2 and TRBJ1-5; D unresolved. This CDR3 region has 13 residues. The V gene lost 1 base and the J gene lost 5 bases, with 6 bases spanning the gap. Per germline, CDR1 SGHTA and CDR2 FQGNSA. This chain's CDR3 is CASSLVPDQPQHF. CDR3 in DNA: TGTGCCAGCAGCTTAGTCCCGGATCAGCCCCAGCATTTT. The full variable domain, rest sourced from reference TRBV7-2 and TRBJ1-5, is GAGVSQSPSNKVTEKGKDVELRCDPISGHTALYWYRQSLGQGLEFLIYFQGNSAPDKSGLPSDRFSAERTGGSVSTLTIQRTQQEDSAVYLCASSLVPDQPQHFGDGTRLSIL.

This clonotype was found many times. The chain combines TRBV10-3 with TRBJ1-1; TRBD1 might be the D (5 bases). CDR1 and CDR2 from the germline V gene are ENHRY and SYGVKD. With 4 bases removed from V and 7 bases from J, the gap between germline ends came to 19 bases. CDR3 length: 15 amino acids. Written as DNA, the CDR3 is TGTGCCATCAGTGGGGGGACGCCTGGACTTCATGAAGCTTTCTTT. This encodes CAISGGTPGLHEAFF.

In its sample, this clonotype was seen a few times. This rearrangement joins TRBV3-1 to TRBJ1-1, with D hard to call. The V gene's germline CDR1 is LGHDT and CDR2 YNNKEL (reference sequence). The CDR3 contains 16 residues. V was pared by 1 base and J by 5 bases, with 17 bases between. The CDR3, as DNA: TGTGCCAGCAGCCAAGCCAGACCACCCCTCCGGACTGAAGCTTTCTTT. Translated, it gives CASSQARPPLRTEAFF. Full variable domain (outside the CDR3, taken from reference TRBV3-1 and TRBJ1-1): DTAVSQTPKYLVTQMGNDKSIKCEQNLGHDTMYWYKQDSKKFLKIMFSYNNKELIINETVPNRFSPKSPDKAHLNLHINSLELGDSAVYFCASSQARPPLRTEAFFGQGTRLTVV.

J is TRBJ1-6 and V is TRBV5-1; D ambiguous. V lost 0 bases to trimming and J lost 7 bases, with 14 bases between them. Per germline, CDR1 SGHRS and CDR2 YFSETQ. The CDR3 covers 16 residues. The CDR3 nucleotides read TGCGCCAGCAGCTTGGTGGGCTCTGGACTGAATTCACCCCTCCACTTT. Its protein is CASSLVGSGLNSPLHF.

This clonotype came up a few times. The V call is TRBV7-3, the J call TRBJ2-2; D is undetermined. The CDR3 length is 11 residues. The germline CDR1 and CDR2 sequences are SGHTA and FQGTGA. Trimming took 4 bases from V and 11 from J, leaving 8 bases between them. CDR3 sequence reads: CASSYKIELFF. For the CDR3, the DNA is TGTGCCAGCAGCTACAAGATAGAGCTGTTTTTT.

This clonotype came up many times. V and J are TRBV6-1 and TRBJ1-2; no clear D. The CDR3 is made up of 13 amino acids. V gave up 6 bases and J gave up 7 bases, with 15 bases separating them. CDR1 is MNHNS, CDR2 SASEGT, per germline. The CDR3 loop reads CASSYDTATGYTF. Written as DNA, the CDR3 is TGTGCCAGCAGCTACGACACGGCTACTGGCTACACCTTC.

This clonotype has a count of ten or more. The rearrangement links TRBV7-2 to TRBJ1-2; 8 positions match TRBD1. The CDR3 is 14 residues long. J was trimmed by 4 bases and V by 5 bases; bases with no gene match: 6. Germline CDR1 and CDR2: SGHTA and FQGNSA. The CDR3 DNA reads as TGTGCCAGCAGCCGAGGGGACAGGAGCTATGGCTACACCTTC. This translates into CASSRGDRSYGYTF.

This clonotype was recorded many times. J is TRBJ1-1 and V is TRBV6-1; D is perhaps TRBD1 (5 bases). Trimming removed 7 bases from V and 4 bases from J, with 19 bases in between. The CDR3 runs to 15 residues. The germline CDR1 and CDR2 sequences are MNHNS and SASEGT. CDR3 sequence (DNA): TGTGCCAGCACCCTAATCTATAGGGGAGGCACTGAAGCTTTCTTT. This translates into CASTLIYRGGTEAFF.